This paragraph covers one T cell receptor (beta chain) sequence. Its antigen is not known. The second PCR ran about 6 to 12 cycles with a sample-barcoded 5' primer and J-beta primers. TCRdb itself ran the 5' RACE reads through MiXCR, one entry per CDR3 protein. The sample has 650,000 to 1,000,000 distinct CDR3 sequences, 30% to 45% seen once; the top ten hold approximately 12%. The data derive from a study of blood T cells in healthy people across ages. Findings and caveats of the study: Any changes in expanded clonotypes were possibly confounded, as donor CMV status remained unknown.

This TCR was recovered from a man younger than 35 in good health. Material for sequencing was blood.

The CDR3 spells CSLGMGRTDTQYF. Written as DNA, the CDR3 is TGCAGCTTGGGGATGGGAAGGACAGATACGCAGTATTTT. The chain combines TRBV29-1 with TRBJ2-3, with D hard to call. V gave up 8 bases and J gave up 3 bases, with 15 bases separating them. The length of the CDR3 is 13 residues. Germline loops: CDR1 SQVTM, CDR2 ANQGSEA.